Below, 32 T cell receptor beta chains from the same sample are listed, as sequenced in a study of cytomegalovirus exposure and HLA in healthy donors. The PCR used 60 Vbeta and 13 Jbeta primers. Produced via immunoSEQ multiplex PCR; TCRdb's table is partial and in-frame only. The profile shows about 150,000 clones, about three quarters of them singletons. Sequences were obtained from PBMCs. Receptor source: a male donor in good health and CMV-seronegative.

The V gene is TRBV5-1, the J gene TRBJ1-5; D not certain. V lost 4 bases, J lost 2 bases, and 10 bases lay in between. Germline assignment: CDR1 SGHRS and CDR2 YFSETQ. The CDR3 contains 14 residues. CDR3 coding DNA: TGCGCCAGCAGCCCCCACACCGGCAATCAGCCCCAGCATTTT. It yields the protein CASSPHTGNQPQHF.

J is TRBJ1-1 and V is TRBV2; 8 bases agree with TRBD1. V shed 6 bases, J shed 4 bases, and the junction held 1 base outside the gene matches. This CDR3 is 12 amino acids long. The germline gives CDR1 SNHLY, CDR2 FYNNEI. The CDR3 region is CASRDRVTEAFF. The CDR3 DNA sequence: TGTGCCAGCAGGGACAGGGTCACTGAAGCTTTCTTT. Full variable domain (missing parts from reference TRBV2 and TRBJ1-1): EPEVTQTPSHQVTQMGQEVILRCVPISNHLYFYWYRQILGQKVEFLVSFYNNEISEKSEIFDDQFSVERPDGSNFTLKIRSTKLEDSAMYFCASRDRVTEAFFGQGTRLTVV.

The chain recombines TRBV30 with TRBJ1-1; unclear D gene. Germline V lookup: CDR1 GTSNPN, CDR2 SVGIG (reference sequence). This CDR3 is 12 amino acids long. Trimming pared 8 bases from V and 0 bases from J, leaving 10 bases between. CDR3 amino acids: CAGHKLNTEAFF. The CDR3 DNA reads TGTGCCGGGCATAAGTTGAACACTGAAGCTTTCTTT.

V usage is TRBV7-9 and J usage is TRBJ2-3, with D perhaps matching TRBD1 (6 bases). This CDR3 has 14 residues. V lost 7 bases and J lost 5, with 16 bases in between. Germline loops: CDR1 SEHNR, CDR2 FQNEAQ (reference sequence). CDR3 sequence: CASMGAANQDTQYF. The CDR3, as DNA: TGTGCCAGCATGGGGGCAGCAAATCAAGATACGCAGTATTTT.

The chain joins TRBV9 to TRBJ2-7, with D maybe TRBD1 (7 bases). The V end was cut by 2 bases, the J end by 0 bases, with 9 bases between. This CDR3 is 14 amino acids long. Germline CDR1 reads SGDLS; CDR2 reads YYNGEE. The CDR3 DNA sequence: TGTGCCAGCAGCGTCAGGGGGGACTCCTACGAGCAGTACTTC. Translating it yields CASSVRGDSYEQYF.

V usage is TRBV4-1 and J usage is TRBJ2-5; TRBD1 matches 8 bases. The closer fit of TRBJ2-7 to the DNA end suggests the J call may be wrong. The CDR3 is 15 amino acids. Germline V lookup: CDR1 MGHRA, CDR2 YSYEKL. The CDR3 is CASSQGQGSSYEQYF. The DNA for the CDR3 is TGCGCCAGCAGCCAAGGACAGGGGAGCTCCTACGAGCAGTACTTC.

CDR3 DNA sequence: TGTGCCAGTAGTATAGATCGATGGAGGACAGGAAGAAATTCACCCCTCCACTTT. This translates into CASSIDRWRTGRNSPLHF. V usage is TRBV19 and J usage is TRBJ1-6; 7 positions match TRBD1. CDR3 length equals 18 residues. V was pared by 0 bases and J by 7 bases, with 12 bases of the junction left unmatched. Per germline, CDR1 LNHDA and CDR2 SQIVND (reference sequence).

This clone has a handful of counts. A read error may account for a junction end that differs from germline. The rearrangement uses TRBV7-9 and TRBJ2-7; no definite D call. The CDR3 runs 17 residues. Germline V gene data show CDR1 as SEHNR and CDR2 as FQNEAQ (reference sequence). The CDR3 DNA follows: TGTTCCAGCAGCTTAACACATCTGGGCCTACCACATTACGAGCAGTACTTC. Its translation: CSSSLTHLGLPHYEQYF. The full variable domain, completed using reference TRBV7-9 and TRBJ2-7, is DTGVSQNPRHKITKRGQNVTFRCDPISEHNRLYWYRQTLGQGPEFLTYFQNEAQLEKSRLLSDRFSAERPKGSFSTLEIQRTEQGDSAMYLCSSSLTHLGLPHYEQYFGPGTRLTVT.

This rearrangement joins TRBV5-1 to TRBJ2-3; 9 bases agree with TRBD1. Germline CDR1 SGHRS, CDR2 YFSETQ. V lost 2 bases and J lost 5; bases outside the gene matches: 6. The CDR3 consists of 15 residues. Here the CDR3 reads CASSLTGGDQDTQYF. The CDR3 coding sequence is TGCGCCAGCAGCTTAACAGGGGGCGATCAAGATACGCAGTATTTT.

The J gene is TRBJ1-1, the V gene TRBV6-1; unclear D gene. The CDR3 has 13 residues. The germline gives CDR1 MNHNS, CDR2 SASEGT. With 7 bases removed from V and 5 bases from J, the gap between germline ends came to 14 bases. The CDR3 coding sequence is TGTGCCAGCATTTTCGGCGCGGGGACTGAAGCTTTCTTT. Translating it yields CASIFGAGTEAFF.

V gene TRBV5-1 combines with J gene TRBJ2-2, with 8 bases lining up with TRBD1. Germline CDR1 SGHRS, CDR2 YFSETQ. The CDR3 sequence is 13 residues long. With 3 bases clipped from V and 6 bases from J, the junction kept 1 base outside the gene matches. DNA of the CDR3: TGCGCCAGCAGCTCGGGACAGGCCGGGGAGCTGTTTTTT. Translated: CASSSGQAGELFF. The entire variable domain, with the rest obtained from reference TRBV5-1 and TRBJ2-2, is as follows: KAGVTQTPRYLIKTRGQQVTLSCSPISGHRSVSWYQQTPGQGLQFLFEYFSETQRNKGNFPGRFSGRQFSNSRSEMNVSTLELGDSALYLCASSSGQAGELFFGEGSRLTVL.

The J gene is TRBJ2-3, the V gene TRBV10-3; 7 positions match TRBD1. The CDR3 consists of 12 residues. Losses at the gene ends were 10 bases for V and 5 bases for J; bases not matched to a gene: 6. The germline CDR1 and CDR2 sequences are ENHRY and SYGVKD. CDR3 protein: CATGQVEDTQYF. For the CDR3, the DNA is TGTGCCACTGGACAGGTGGAAGATACGCAGTATTTT.

The rearrangement links TRBV30 to TRBJ1-2, with D perhaps matching TRBD1 (5 bases). CDR3 length: 13 amino acids. V was cut by 2 bases and J by 0 bases, with 7 bases left in between. CDR1 is GTSNPN and CDR2 is SVGIG in the germline V gene (reference sequence). The CDR3 DNA reads TGTGCCTGGAGTCCGGGGGCTAACTATGGCTACACCTTC. As protein: CAWSPGANYGYTF. Based on the CDR3 plus reference TRBV30 and TRBJ1-2, the full variable domain is SQTIHQWPATLVQPVGSPLSLECTVEGTSNPNLYWYRQAAGRGLQLLFYSVGIGQISSEVPQNLSASRPQDRQFILSSKKLLLSDSGFYLCAWSPGANYGYTFGSGTRLTVV.

This sequence joins TRBV19 and TRBJ2-1, with D possibly being TRBD2 (6 bases). The germline V gene encodes CDR1 LNHDA and CDR2 SQIVND (reference sequence). The CDR3 totals 14 residues. The V gene lost 5 bases and the J gene lost 3 bases, with 11 bases spanning the gap. The CDR3 here is CASSQSDYYNEQFF. CDR3 DNA sequence: TGTGCCAGTAGTCAATCGGACTACTACAATGAGCAGTTCTTC.

This clone showed up just once. The chain links TRBV19 to TRBJ1-1, with D possibly being TRBD1 (5 bases). The CDR3 spans 14 residues. Trimming removed 7 bases from V and 0 bases from J, with 12 bases in between. Germline CDR1 LNHDA, CDR2 SQIVND (reference sequence). CDR3 amino acids: CASKWGRMNTEAFF. CDR3 sequence (DNA): TGTGCCAGTAAGTGGGGCAGAATGAACACTGAAGCTTTCTTT.

The gene calls are TRBV27 and TRBJ2-6, with 7 bases aligning to TRBD1. The CDR3 extends over 16 amino acids. Germline V lookup: CDR1 MNHEY, CDR2 SMNVEV (reference sequence). J lost 3 bases, V lost 4 bases, and 6 bases had no gene match. The CDR3 loop reads CASSSSGGYGANVLTF. The CDR3, as DNA: TGTGCCAGCAGTTCCTCAGGGGGTTATGGGGCCAACGTCCTGACTTTC.

The V call is TRBV6-5, the J call TRBJ2-5; 8 bases map to TRBD1. The V segment lost 2 bases and the J segment 4 bases; nucleotides outside the gene matches: 3. There are 14 residues in the CDR3. Per germline, CDR1 MNHEY and CDR2 SVGAGI. The CDR3, as DNA: TGTGCCAGCAGTTACGGACAGGGAGGAGAGACCCAGTACTTC. Amino acid sequence: CASSYGQGGETQYF.

The CDR3 bases are TGTGCCAGCAGCTTTGACAGGAGTCGGACCCAGTACTTC. Amino acid sequence: CASSFDRSRTQYF. The chain uses TRBV7-3 and TRBJ2-5, with D perhaps TRBD1 (6 bases). Trimming cost V 3 bases and J 7 bases, with 12 bases left between them. From germline, CDR1 is SGHTA and CDR2 FQGTGA. The CDR3 totals 13 residues.

This clone was seen only a few times. The chain links TRBV9 to TRBJ2-5; 10 bases fit TRBD1. This CDR3 is built from 17 residues. V was pared by 2 bases and J by 3 bases, with 10 bases of the junction left unmatched. The germline V gene has CDR1 SGDLS and CDR2 YYNGEE. Written as DNA, the CDR3 is TGTGCCAGCAGCGTCAATAATTTGACAGGGGGCGAAGAGACCCAGTACTTC. It yields the protein CASSVNNLTGGEETQYF.

The rearrangement links TRBV11-3 to TRBJ1-2; TRBD1 agrees at 9 bases. V trimming: 5 bases; J trimming: 6 bases; junction bases outside the gene matches: 13. Germline-derived CDR1 and CDR2 are SGHNT and YENEEA. The CDR3 extends over 16 amino acids. As DNA, the CDR3 is TGTGCCAGCAGCCCAGGGTCGGGACAGGGAGGCCATGGCTACACCTTC. Translating gives CASSPGSGQGGHGYTF.

This rearrangement joins TRBV2 to TRBJ2-2; no firm D call. This CDR3 region has 11 residues. V was clipped by 6 bases and J by 4 bases, with 3 bases between them. In germline, CDR1 is SNHLY, CDR2 FYNNEI. CDR3 sequence reads: CASSVTGELFF. The CDR3 region has the DNA TGTGCCAGCAGCGTCACCGGGGAGCTGTTTTTT.

The V gene is TRBV5-3, the J gene TRBJ1-3; no reliable D call. TRBV5-3 is identified as an open reading frame with a role that is uncertain. The CDR3 length is 13 residues. Trimming took off 1 base at V and 4 bases at J, with 6 bases between the two ends. The CDR3 DNA reads as TGTGCCAGAAGCTTGTTAATGGGAAACACCATATATTTT. The encoded protein is CARSLLMGNTIYF.

The chain links TRBV11-1 to TRBJ2-3; the match to TRBD2 covers 8 bases. V lost 4 bases, J lost 0 bases, and 6 bases stayed unmatched. The CDR3 loop spans 16 amino acids. Germline V gene data show CDR1 as SGHAT and CDR2 as FQDESV (reference sequence). CDR3 in DNA: TGTGCCAGCAGCTCCGGACTAGCTGGTAGCACAGATACGCAGTATTTT. It translates to CASSSGLAGSTDTQYF.

The genes are TRBV9 and TRBJ1-4; 7 positions match TRBD1. CDR1 is SGDLS and CDR2 is YYNGEE in the germline V gene. The junction had 10 bases not matched to a gene; V was cut back by 3 bases and J by 5 bases. The CDR3 covers 16 residues. The CDR3 spells CASSANPGQRNEKLFF. CDR3 sequence (DNA): TGTGCCAGCAGCGCCAATCCGGGACAGAGAAATGAAAAACTGTTTTTT.

The chain employs TRBV7-3 and TRBJ1-2; 8 bases agree with TRBD1. The CDR3 consists of 13 residues. CDR1 is SGHTA, CDR2 FQGTGA, per germline. Unmatched junction bases numbered 4, after V lost 5 bases and J lost 5 bases. CDR3: CASSPDRGYGYTF. The CDR3, as DNA: TGTGCCAGCAGCCCCGACAGGGGTTATGGCTACACCTTC.

The chain couples TRBV9 to TRBJ1-1, with 9 bases aligning to TRBD1. V dropped 3 bases and J dropped 5; count of bases not matched to a gene: 8. Germline-derived CDR1 and CDR2 are SGDLS and YYNGEE. CDR3 length equals 15 residues. The CDR3 is CASSATGGAWTEAFF. The CDR3 DNA is TGTGCCAGCAGCGCTACAGGGGGCGCCTGGACTGAAGCTTTCTTT.

The chain is built from TRBV4-1 and TRBJ2-7, with TRBD1 as a possible D gene (6 bases). The CDR3 is 17 amino acids. Germline V gene data show CDR1 as MGHRA and CDR2 as YSYEKL. The V gene lost 1 base and the J gene lost 3 bases, with 19 bases spanning the gap. The chain's CDR3 is CASSQAFDGTPIYEQYF. The CDR3 DNA reads TGCGCCAGCAGCCAAGCCTTTGACGGGACACCGATCTACGAGCAGTACTTC.

As DNA, the CDR3 is TGTGCCAGCAGTTACGGGGGGGGAGGCAATCAGCCCCAGCATTTT. It is translated as CASSYGGGGNQPQHF. The chain uses TRBV6-6 and TRBJ1-5; D may be TRBD1 (5 bases). This CDR3 contains 15 residues. Germline V gives CDR1 MNHNY, CDR2 SVGAGI (reference sequence). Trimming removed 2 bases from V and 2 bases from J, with 10 bases in between.

This clone was counted once. The chain couples TRBV18 to TRBJ2-5; TRBD1 matches 9 bases. The CDR3 consists of 14 residues. V lost 4 bases and J lost 4; bases outside the gene matches: 4. CDR1 is KGHSH, CDR2 LQKENI, per germline. CDR3 loop: CASSQGQGRETQYF. In DNA form, the CDR3 reads TGTGCCAGCTCACAGGGACAGGGACGAGAGACCCAGTACTTC.

This sequence joins TRBV6-5 and TRBJ2-5, with a tentative D call TRBD2 (6 bases). CDR3 size: 14 residues. Germline CDR1 MNHEY, CDR2 SVGAGI. Between the trimmed V and J ends, which lost 0 bases and 5 bases, there was a span of 10 bases. The CDR3 coding sequence is TGTGCCAGCAGTTACTCGGGACGGGGGGAGACCCAGTACTTC. As protein: CASSYSGRGETQYF.

V gene TRBV10-3 combines with J gene TRBJ1-2, with TRBD1 as a possible D gene (5 bases). Germline CDR1 reads ENHRY; CDR2 reads SYGVKD. V lost 6 bases and J 1 base, leaving 18 bases between the germline ends. The CDR3 contains 16 residues. The CDR3 sequence: CAISGRGGGVNYGYTF. CDR3 nucleotide sequence: TGTGCCATCAGCGGAAGGGGAGGAGGGGTTAACTATGGCTACACCTTC.

This clone has a single count. The chain employs TRBV27 and TRBJ1-1, with 7 nucleotides matching TRBD1. From germline, CDR1 is MNHEY and CDR2 SMNVEV (reference sequence). This CDR3 has 15 residues. Unmatched junction bases numbered 8, after V lost 6 bases and J lost 1 base. CDR3 residues: CASRDSGGSNTEAFF. The CDR3 nucleotides are TGTGCCAGCAGAGACTCAGGGGGTTCGAACACTGAAGCTTTCTTT.